The 7 T cell receptor beta chains in this list originate from one sample, sequenced in a study of T cells in Graves' hyperthyroidism and ophthalmopathy. Template material for amplifying TCR beta CDR3 regions consisted of RNA transcripts. TCR CDR3 underwent first-round RT-PCR with the HTBI primer set. TCRdb used MiXCR to reprocess the multiplex PCR reads, holding one entry per CDR3 protein. The profile covers 300,000 to 400,000 distinct CDR3 sequences, with about 15% appearing a single time and roughly 25% taken by the ten largest. Source material: blood. Every receptor here comes from a woman in her 30s with Graves' hyperthyroidism.

V gene TRBV13 combines with J gene TRBJ2-3; TRBD1 matches 7 bases. The CDR3 is 16 residues long. The germline CDR1 and CDR2 sequences are PRHDT and FYEKMQ (reference sequence). Trimming removed 0 bases from V and 2 bases from J; junction bases left unmatched: 5. CDR3 sequence (DNA): TGTGCCAGCAGCTTAGGCCACAGGGGACCCACAGATACGCAGTATTTT. As protein: CASSLGHRGPTDTQYF.

This clonotype occurred many times. This chain links TRBV11-2 with TRBJ2-3; 13 bases agree with TRBD2. The junction had 9 bases not matched to a gene; V was cut back by 3 bases and J by 0 bases. Germline V gene data show CDR1 as SGHAT and CDR2 as FQNNGV. There are 19 residues in the CDR3. In DNA form, the CDR3 reads TGTGCCAGCAGCTTGAGACTAGCGGGAGGATTTGGGAGCACAGATACGCAGTATTTT. Protein sequence: CASSLRLAGGFGSTDTQYF. The full variable domain, with the rest looked up from reference TRBV11-2 and TRBJ2-3, is EAGVAQSPRYKIIEKRQSVAFWCNPISGHATLYWYQQILGQGPKLLIQFQNNGVVDDSQLPKDRFSAERLKGVDSTLKIQPAKLEDSAVYLCASSLRLAGGFGSTDTQYFGPGTRLTVL.

Only a few counts were recorded for this clonotype. The J gene is TRBJ2-5, the V gene TRBV5-1, with unresolved D. Trimming left V 3 bases short and J 2 bases short, with 8 bases between. The CDR3 covers 13 residues. From germline, CDR1 is SGHRS and CDR2 YFSETQ. CDR3 sequence: CASSWNGQETQYF. Here the CDR3 DNA reads TGCGCCAGCAGCTGGAACGGTCAAGAGACCCAGTACTTC.

This clonotype was observed a few times. This chain links TRBV10-3 with TRBJ1-6; D gene ambiguous. V was cut by 3 bases and J by 4 bases, with 10 bases left in between. Germline loops: CDR1 ENHRY, CDR2 SYGVKD. This CDR3 has 15 residues. The CDR3 is CAISDPSSYNSPLHF. Here the CDR3 DNA reads TGTGCCATCAGTGACCCTTCCAGTTATAATTCACCCCTCCACTTT.

The chain recombines TRBV5-4 with TRBJ1-4; D is unclear. From germline, CDR1 is SGHNT and CDR2 YYREEE (reference sequence). The V end lost 3 bases, the J end lost 4 bases, and 10 bases lay between the germline ends. The CDR3 sequence is 14 residues long. CDR3 in DNA: TGTGCCAGCAGCTCGGACGGCTTTAATGAAAAACTGTTTTTT. It codes for CASSSDGFNEKLFF.

This clonotype has a handful of counts. The chain couples TRBV20-1 to TRBJ2-1; 9 bases align to TRBD1. Losses at the gene ends were 3 bases for V and 1 base for J; bases not matched to a gene: 4. This CDR3 has 15 amino acids. From germline, CDR1 is DFQATT and CDR2 SNEGSKA (reference sequence). The CDR3 reads CSARPDRGSYNEQFF. CDR3 DNA sequence: TGCAGTGCTAGGCCTGACAGGGGGTCCTACAATGAGCAGTTCTTC.

The CDR3 spells CASSPRTGGGETQYF. In DNA form, the CDR3 reads TGTGCCAGCAGTCCTCGGACAGGGGGGGGGGAGACCCAGTACTTC. The rearrangement links TRBV25-1 to TRBJ2-5; 10 nucleotides match TRBD1. This CDR3 contains 15 residues. Germline trimming cut 5 bases from V and 5 bases from J; bases unmatched to any gene: 8. Germline values: CDR1 MGHDK, CDR2 SYGVNS.